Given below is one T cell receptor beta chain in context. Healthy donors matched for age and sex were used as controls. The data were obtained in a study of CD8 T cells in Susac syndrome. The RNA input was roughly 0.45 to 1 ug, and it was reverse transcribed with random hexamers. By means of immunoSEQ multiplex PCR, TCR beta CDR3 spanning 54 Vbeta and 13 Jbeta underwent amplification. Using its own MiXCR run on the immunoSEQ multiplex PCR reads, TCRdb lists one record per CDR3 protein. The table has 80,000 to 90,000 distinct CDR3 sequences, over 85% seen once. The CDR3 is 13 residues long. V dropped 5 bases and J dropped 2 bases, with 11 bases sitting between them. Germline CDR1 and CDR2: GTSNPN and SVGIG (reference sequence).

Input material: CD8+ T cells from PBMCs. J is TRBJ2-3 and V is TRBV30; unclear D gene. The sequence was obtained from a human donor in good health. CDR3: CAWQHFDTDTQYF. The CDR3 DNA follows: TGTGCCTGGCAACACTTCGACACAGATACGCAGTATTTT.